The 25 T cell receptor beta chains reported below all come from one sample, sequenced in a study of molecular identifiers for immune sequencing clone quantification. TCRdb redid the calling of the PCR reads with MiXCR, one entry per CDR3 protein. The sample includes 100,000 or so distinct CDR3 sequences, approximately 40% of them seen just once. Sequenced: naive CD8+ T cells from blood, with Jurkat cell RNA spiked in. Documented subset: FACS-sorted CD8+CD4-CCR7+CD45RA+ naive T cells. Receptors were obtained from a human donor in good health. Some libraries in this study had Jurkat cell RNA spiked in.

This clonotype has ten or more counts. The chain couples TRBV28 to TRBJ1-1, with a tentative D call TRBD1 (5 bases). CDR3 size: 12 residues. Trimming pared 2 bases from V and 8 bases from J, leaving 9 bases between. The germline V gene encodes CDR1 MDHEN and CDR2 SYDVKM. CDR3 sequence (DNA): TGTGCCAGCAGTTTAAGGGGCCTAGAAGCTTTCTTT. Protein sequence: CASSLRGLEAFF.

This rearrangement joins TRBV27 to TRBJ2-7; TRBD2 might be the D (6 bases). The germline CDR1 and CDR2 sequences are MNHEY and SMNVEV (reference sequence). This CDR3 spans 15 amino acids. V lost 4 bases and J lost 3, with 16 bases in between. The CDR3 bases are TGTGCCAGCAGTTCAACACGGGAGATCCACTACGAGCAGTACTTC. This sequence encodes CASSSTREIHYEQYF.

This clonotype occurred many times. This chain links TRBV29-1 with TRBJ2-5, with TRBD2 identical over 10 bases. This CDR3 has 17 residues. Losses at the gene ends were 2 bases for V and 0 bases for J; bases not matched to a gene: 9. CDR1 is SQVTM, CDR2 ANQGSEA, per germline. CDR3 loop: CSVEILAGDSYQETQYF. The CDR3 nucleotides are TGCAGCGTTGAAATCCTAGCGGGAGATAGCTACCAAGAGACCCAGTACTTC.

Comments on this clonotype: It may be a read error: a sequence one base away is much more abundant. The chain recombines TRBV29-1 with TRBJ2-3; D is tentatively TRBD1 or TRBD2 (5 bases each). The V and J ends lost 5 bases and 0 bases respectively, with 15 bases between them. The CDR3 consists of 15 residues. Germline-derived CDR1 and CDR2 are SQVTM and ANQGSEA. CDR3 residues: CSVRWETDSTDTQYF. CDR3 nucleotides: TGCAGCGTTCGGTGGGAGACAGACAGCACAGATACGCAGTATTTT.

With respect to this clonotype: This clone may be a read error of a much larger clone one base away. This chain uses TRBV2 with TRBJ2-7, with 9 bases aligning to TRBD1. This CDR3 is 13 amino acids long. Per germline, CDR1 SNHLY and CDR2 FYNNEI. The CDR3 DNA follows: TGTGCCATCCACGGGACAGGGCGCTACGAGCAGGACTTC. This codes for CAIHGTGRYEQDF.

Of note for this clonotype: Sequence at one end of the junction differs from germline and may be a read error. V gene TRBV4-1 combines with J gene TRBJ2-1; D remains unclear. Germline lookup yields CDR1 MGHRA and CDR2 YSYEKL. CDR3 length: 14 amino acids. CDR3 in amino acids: CANSARPTRDEQIF. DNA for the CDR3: TGCGCCAACAGCGCAAGACCCACCCGCGATGAGCAGATCTTC.

CDR3: CSSGPRGPKEQFF. In DNA form, the CDR3 reads TGCAGCAGTGGGCCGAGGGGTCCCAAAGAGCAGTTCTTC. V usage is TRBV29-1 and J usage is TRBJ2-1; tentatively, D is TRBD1 or TRBD2 (5 bases each). The V gene's germline CDR1 is SQVTM and CDR2 ANQGSEA. This CDR3 comprises 13 residues. V gave up 8 bases and J gave up 10 bases, with 21 bases separating them.

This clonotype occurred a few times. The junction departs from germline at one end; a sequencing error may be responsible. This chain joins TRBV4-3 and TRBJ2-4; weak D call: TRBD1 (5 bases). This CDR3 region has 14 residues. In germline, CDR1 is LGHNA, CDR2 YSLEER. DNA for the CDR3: TGCGCCAGCAGTCAAGGGGTAGTCAAAAACATTCAGTACTTC. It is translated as CASSQGVVKNIQYF.

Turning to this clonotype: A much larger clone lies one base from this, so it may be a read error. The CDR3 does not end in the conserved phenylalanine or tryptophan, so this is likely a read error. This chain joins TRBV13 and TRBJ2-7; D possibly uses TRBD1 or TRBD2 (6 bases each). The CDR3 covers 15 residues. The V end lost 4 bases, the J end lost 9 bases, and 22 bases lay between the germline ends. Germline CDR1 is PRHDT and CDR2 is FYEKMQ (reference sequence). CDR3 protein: CASSYALTGPGVQYI. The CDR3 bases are TGTGCCAGCAGCTATGCTCTGACAGGTCCGGGGGTGCAGTACATC.

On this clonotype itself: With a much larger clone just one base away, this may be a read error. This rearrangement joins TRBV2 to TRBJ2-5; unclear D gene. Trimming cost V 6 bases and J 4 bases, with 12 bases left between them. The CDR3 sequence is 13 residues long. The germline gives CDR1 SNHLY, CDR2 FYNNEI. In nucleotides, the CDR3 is TGTGCCAGCAGCGGCCCGGTCCTAGAGACCCAGTACTTC. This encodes CASSGPVLETQYF. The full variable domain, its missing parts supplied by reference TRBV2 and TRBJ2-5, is EPEVTQTPSHQVTQMGQEVILRCVPISNHLYFYWYRQILGQKVEFLVSFYNNEISEKSEIFDDQFSVERPDGSNFTLKIRSTKLEDSAMYFCASSGPVLETQYFGPGTRLLVL.

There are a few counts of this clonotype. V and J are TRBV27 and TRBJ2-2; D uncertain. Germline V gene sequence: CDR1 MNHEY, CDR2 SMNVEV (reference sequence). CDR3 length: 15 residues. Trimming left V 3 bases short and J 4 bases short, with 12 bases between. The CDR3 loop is CASSFGTQVTGELFF. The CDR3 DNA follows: TGTGCCAGCAGTTTTGGTACTCAGGTCACCGGGGAGCTGTTTTTT.

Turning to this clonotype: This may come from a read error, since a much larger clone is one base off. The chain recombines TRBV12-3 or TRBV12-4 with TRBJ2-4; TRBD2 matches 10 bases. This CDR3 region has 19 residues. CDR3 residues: CAISLGPLRAGGPGPIQYF. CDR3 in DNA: TGTGCCATCAGTTTGGGTCCCCTCCGAGCGGGAGGGCCCGGTCCCATTCAGTACTTC.

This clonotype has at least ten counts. In DNA, the CDR3 is TGCGCCAGCAACTACCCCGGACAGGGACAAGAGACCCAGTACTTC. Amino acids: CASNYPGQGQETQYF. The chain recombines TRBV5-1 with TRBJ2-5, with 8 bases aligning to TRBD1. CDR3 length equals 15 residues. V gave up 6 bases and J gave up 2 bases; unmatched junction bases: 9. Germline assignment: CDR1 SGHRS and CDR2 YFSETQ. The full variable domain, rest sourced from reference TRBV5-1 and TRBJ2-5, is KAGVTQTPRYLIKTRGQQVTLSCSPISGHRSVSWYQQTPGQGLQFLFEYFSETQRNKGNFPGRFSGRQFSNSRSEMNVSTLELGDSALYLCASNYPGQGQETQYFGPGTRLLVL.

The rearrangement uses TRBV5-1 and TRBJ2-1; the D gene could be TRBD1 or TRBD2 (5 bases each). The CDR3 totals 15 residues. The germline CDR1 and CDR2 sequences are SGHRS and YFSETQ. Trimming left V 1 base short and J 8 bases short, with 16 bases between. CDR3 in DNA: TGCGCCAGCAGCTTGTGGGGTTTGACAGCGGATGAGCAGTTCTTC. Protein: CASSLWGLTADEQFF.

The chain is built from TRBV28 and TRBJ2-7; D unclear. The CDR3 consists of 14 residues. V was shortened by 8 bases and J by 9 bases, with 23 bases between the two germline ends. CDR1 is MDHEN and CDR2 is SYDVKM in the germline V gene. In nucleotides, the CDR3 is TGTGCCAGCGGGTCTCCCATCGGAAAGACTTGGCAGTACTTC. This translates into CASGSPIGKTWQYF.

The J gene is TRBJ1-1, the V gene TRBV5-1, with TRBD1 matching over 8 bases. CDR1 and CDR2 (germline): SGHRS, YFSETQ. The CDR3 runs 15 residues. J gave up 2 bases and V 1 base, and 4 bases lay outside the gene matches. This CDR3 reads CASSLTGGGNTEAFF. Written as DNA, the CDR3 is TGCGCCAGCAGCTTGACAGGGGGAGGAAACACTGAAGCTTTCTTT.

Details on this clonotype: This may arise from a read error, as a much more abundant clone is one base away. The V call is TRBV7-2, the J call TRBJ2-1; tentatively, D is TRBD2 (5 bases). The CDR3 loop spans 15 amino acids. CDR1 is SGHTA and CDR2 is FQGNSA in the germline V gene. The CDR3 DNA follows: TGTGCCAGCAGCTTCAGGACTCTGGGCTACAAAGAGCAGTTCTTC. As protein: CASSFRTLGYKEQFF.

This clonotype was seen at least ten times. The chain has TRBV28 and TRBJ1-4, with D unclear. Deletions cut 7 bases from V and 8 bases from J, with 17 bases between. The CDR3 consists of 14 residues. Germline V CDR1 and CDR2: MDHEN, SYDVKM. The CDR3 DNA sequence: TGTGCCAGCAATTCTCCACGGGCGGGCGAAAAACTGTTTTTT. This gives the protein CASNSPRAGEKLFF.

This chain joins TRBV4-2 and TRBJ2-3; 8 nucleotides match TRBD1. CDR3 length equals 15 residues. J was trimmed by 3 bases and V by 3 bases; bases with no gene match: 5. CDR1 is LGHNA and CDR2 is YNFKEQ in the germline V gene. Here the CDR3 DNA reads TGTGCCAGCAGCCACCGGGACAGGATAACAGATACGCAGTATTTT. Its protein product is CASSHRDRITDTQYF.

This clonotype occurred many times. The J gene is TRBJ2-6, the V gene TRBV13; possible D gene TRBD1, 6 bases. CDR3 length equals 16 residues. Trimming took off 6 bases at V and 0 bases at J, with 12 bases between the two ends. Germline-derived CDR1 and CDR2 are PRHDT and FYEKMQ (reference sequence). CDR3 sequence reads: CASRQGLYSGANVLTF. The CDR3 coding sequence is TGTGCCAGCAGGCAGGGGCTATACTCTGGGGCCAACGTCCTGACTTTC.

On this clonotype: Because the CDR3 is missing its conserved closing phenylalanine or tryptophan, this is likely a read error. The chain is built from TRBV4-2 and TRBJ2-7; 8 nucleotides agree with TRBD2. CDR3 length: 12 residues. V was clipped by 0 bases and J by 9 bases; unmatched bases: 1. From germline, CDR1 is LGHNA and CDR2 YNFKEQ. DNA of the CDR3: TGTGCCAGCAGCCAAGAACGGGGGGGGCAGTACATC. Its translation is CASSQERGGQYI.

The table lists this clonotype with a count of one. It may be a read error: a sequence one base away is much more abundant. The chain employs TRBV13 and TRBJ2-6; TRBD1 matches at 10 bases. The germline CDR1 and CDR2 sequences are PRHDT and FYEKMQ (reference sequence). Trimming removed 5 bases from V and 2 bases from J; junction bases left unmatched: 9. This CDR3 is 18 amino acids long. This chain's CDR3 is CASSPRTGGVTGANVLTF. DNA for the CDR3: TGTGCCAGCAGCCCCCGGACAGGGGGAGTCACTGGGGCCAACGTCCTGACTTTC.

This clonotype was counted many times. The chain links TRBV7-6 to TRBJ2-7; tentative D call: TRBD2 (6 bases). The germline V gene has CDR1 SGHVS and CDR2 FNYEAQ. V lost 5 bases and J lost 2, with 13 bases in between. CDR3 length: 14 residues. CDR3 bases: TGTGCCAGCAGCCGCTACGGCGGGGCCTACGAGCAGTACTTC. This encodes CASSRYGGAYEQYF.

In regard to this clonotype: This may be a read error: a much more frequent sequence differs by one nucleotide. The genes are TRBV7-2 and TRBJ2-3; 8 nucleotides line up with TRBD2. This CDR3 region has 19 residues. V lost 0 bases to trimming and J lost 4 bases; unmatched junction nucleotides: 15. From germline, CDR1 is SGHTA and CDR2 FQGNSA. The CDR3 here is CASSLALIDYSGTADTQYF. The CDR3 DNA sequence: TGTGCCAGCAGCTTAGCCCTGATAGACTATAGCGGGACGGCAGATACGCAGTATTTT.

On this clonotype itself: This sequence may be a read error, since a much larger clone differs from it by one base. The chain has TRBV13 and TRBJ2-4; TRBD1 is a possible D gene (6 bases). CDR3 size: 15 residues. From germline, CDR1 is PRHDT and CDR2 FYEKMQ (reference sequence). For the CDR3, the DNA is TGTGCCAGCAGCCCTACGCTGGACAGACGACACATTCAGAACTTC. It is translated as CASSPTLDRRHIQNF.